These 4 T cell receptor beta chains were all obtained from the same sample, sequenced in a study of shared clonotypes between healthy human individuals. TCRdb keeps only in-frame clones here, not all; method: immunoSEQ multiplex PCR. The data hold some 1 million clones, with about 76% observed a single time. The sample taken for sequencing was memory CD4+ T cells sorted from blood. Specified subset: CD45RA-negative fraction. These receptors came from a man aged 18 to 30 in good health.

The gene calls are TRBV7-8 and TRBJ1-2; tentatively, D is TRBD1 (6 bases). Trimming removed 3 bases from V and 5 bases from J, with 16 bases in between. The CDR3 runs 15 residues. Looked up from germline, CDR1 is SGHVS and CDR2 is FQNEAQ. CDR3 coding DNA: TGTGCCAGCAGCTTGGACAGATCCGGGGAGTATGGCTACACCTTC. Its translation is CASSLDRSGEYGYTF.

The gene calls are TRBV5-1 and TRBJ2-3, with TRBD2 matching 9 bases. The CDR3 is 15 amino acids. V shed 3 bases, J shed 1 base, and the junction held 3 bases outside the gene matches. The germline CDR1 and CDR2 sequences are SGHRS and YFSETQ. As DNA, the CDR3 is TGCGCCAGCAGCTCTAGCGGGATTGGCACAGATACGCAGTATTTT. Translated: CASSSSGIGTDTQYF.

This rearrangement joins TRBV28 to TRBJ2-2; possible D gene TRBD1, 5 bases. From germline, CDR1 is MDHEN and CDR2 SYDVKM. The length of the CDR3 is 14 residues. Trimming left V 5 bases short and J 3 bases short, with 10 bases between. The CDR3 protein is CASSPRQYTGELFF. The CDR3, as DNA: TGTGCCAGCAGTCCACGACAGTACACCGGGGAGCTGTTTTTT. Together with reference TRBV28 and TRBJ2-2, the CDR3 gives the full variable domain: DVKVTQSSRYLVKRTGEKVFLECVQDMDHENMFWYRQDPGLGLRLIYFSYDVKMKEKGDIPEGYSVSREKKERFSLILESASTNQTSMYLCASSPRQYTGELFFGEGSRLTVL.

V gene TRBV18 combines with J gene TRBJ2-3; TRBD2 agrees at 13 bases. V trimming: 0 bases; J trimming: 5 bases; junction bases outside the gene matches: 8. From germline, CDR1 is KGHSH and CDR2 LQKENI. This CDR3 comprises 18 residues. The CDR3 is CASSPPWTSGSMVDTQYF. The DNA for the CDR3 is TGTGCCAGCTCACCACCGTGGACTAGCGGGAGTATGGTAGATACGCAGTATTTT.